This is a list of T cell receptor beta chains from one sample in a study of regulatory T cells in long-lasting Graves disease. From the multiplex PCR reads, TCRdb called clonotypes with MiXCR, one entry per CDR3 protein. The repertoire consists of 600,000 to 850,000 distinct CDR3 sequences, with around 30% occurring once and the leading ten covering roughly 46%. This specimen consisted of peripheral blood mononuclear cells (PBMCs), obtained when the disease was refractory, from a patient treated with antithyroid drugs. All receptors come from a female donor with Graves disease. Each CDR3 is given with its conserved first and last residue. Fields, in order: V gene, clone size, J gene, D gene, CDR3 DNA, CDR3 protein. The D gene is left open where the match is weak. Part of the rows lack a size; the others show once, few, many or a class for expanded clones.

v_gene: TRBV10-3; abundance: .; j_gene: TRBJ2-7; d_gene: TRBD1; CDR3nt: TGTGCCACCTCCACAGGGGCTCCCTACGAGCAGTACTTC; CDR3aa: CATSTGAPYEQYF
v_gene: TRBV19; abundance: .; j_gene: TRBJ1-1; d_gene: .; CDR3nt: TGTGCCAGCACTGGGCCATTCGGAAACACTGAAGCTTTCTTT; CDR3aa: CASTGPFGNTEAFF
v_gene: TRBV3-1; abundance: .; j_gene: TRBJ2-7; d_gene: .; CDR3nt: TGTGCCAGCAGCCAAGATCGGCCAGGGTTAGGCGAGCAGTACTTC; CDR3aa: CASSQDRPGLGEQYF
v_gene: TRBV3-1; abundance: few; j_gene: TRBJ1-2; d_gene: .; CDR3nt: TGTGCCAGCAGCCTAGATAGACGGGCAGAAGGCTACACCTTC; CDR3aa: CASSLDRRAEGYTF
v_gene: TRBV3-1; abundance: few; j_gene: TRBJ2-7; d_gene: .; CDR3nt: TGTGCCAGCAGCCAAGATTGGGCAGGGGGGTACGAGCAGTACTTC; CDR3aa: CASSQDWAGGYEQYF
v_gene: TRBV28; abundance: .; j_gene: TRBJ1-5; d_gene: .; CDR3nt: TGTGCCATAGGGGCAGGGGCGACGAGCCAAAGGCCCCAGCATTTT; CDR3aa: CAIGAGATSQRPQHF
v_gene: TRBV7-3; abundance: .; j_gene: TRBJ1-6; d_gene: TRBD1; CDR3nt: TGTGCCAGCAGCTTACTGGGACAGGGAGATAATTCACCCCTCCACTTT; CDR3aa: CASSLLGQGDNSPLHF
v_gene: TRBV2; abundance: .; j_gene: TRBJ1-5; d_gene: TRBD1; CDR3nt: TGTGCCAGCAGTTTCGACAGGGGGCCCAGCAATCAGCCCCAGCATTTT; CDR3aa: CASSFDRGPSNQPQHF
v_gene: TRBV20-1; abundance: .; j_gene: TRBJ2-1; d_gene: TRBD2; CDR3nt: TGCAGTGCTAGAGAATCCACTAGCGGGAGGGGTTACAATGAGCAGTTCTTC; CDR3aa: CSARESTSGRGYNEQFF
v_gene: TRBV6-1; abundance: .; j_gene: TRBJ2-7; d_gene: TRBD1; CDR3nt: TGTGCCAGCAGCTCACTGGACAGGGCCTACGAGCAGTACTTC; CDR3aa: CASSSLDRAYEQYF
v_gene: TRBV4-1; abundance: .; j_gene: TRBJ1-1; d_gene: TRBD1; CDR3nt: TGCGCCAGCAGCCAACTTGACAGGGGAGGTAAAGGTGAAGCTTTCTTT; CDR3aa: CASSQLDRGGKGEAFF
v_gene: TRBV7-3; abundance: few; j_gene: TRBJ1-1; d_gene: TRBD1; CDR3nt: TGTGCCAGCAGCCCGACAGGGGTAGCTGAAGCTTTCTTT; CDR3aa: CASSPTGVAEAFF
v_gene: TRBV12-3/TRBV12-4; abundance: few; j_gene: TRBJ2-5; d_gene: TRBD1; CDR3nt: TGTGCCAGCACTGGGGGGACAGGGGGGGCCGAGACCCAGTACTTC; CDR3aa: CASTGGTGGAETQYF
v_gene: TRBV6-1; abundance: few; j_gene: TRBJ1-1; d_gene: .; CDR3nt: TGTGCCGGGGCCTCGACAGCCTTCATGAACACTGAAGCTTTCTTT; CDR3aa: CAGASTAFMNTEAFF
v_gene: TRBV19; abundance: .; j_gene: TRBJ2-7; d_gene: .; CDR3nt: TGTGCCAGTAGTATCTTGGACTCCTCGCCCGAGCAGTACTTC; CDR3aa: CASSILDSSPEQYF
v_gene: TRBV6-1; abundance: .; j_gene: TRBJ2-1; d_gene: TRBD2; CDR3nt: TGTGCCAGCAGTGCCGGGACTAGCGGGATGGCTGAGCAGTTCTTC; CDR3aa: CASSAGTSGMAEQFF
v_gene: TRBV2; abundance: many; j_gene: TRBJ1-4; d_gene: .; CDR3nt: TGTGCCGGCTCGACAGATGAATATGAAAAACTGTTTTTT; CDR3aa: CAGSTDEYEKLFF
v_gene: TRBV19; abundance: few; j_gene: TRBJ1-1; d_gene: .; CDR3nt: TGTGCCAGTAGGCGACAGAACCAGAACACTGAAGCTTTCTTT; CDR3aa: CASRRQNQNTEAFF
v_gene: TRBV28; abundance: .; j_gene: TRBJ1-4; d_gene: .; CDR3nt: TGTGCCAGCAGTTTCCGAAGGGGGAATGAAAAACTGTTTTTT; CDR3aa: CASSFRRGNEKLFF
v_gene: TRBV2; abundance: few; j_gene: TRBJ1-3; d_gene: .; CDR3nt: TGTGCCAGCAGTATACGAGTACTCGGAAACACCATATATTTT; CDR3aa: CASSIRVLGNTIYF
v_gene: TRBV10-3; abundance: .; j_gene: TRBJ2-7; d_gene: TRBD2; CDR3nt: TGTGCCATCAGGAGCGGGAGTGAACTCTACGAGCAGTACTTC; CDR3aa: CAIRSGSELYEQYF
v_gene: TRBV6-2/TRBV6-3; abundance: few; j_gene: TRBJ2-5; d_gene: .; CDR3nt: TGTGCCAGCAGTTACCGCTATAGGGACCAAGAGACCCAGTACTTC; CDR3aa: CASSYRYRDQETQYF
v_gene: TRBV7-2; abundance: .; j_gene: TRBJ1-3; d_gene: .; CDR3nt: TGTGCCAGCAGCTTAGAGGTGTCAGGACCTGGAAACACCATATATTTT; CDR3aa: CASSLEVSGPGNTIYF
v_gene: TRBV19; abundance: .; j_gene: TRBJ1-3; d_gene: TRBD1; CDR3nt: TGTGCCAGTAACTCGAGGACAGGTGGAAACACCATATATTTT; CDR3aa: CASNSRTGGNTIYF
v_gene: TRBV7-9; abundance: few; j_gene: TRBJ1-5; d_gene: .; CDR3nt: TGTGCCAGCAGTGTACAGGGTAGCAATCAGCCCCAGCATTTT; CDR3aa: CASSVQGSNQPQHF
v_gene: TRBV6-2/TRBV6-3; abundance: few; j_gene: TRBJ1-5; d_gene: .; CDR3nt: TGTGCCAGCAGTTCGTCGGGGTATAGCAATCAGCCCCAGCATTTT; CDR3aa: CASSSSGYSNQPQHF
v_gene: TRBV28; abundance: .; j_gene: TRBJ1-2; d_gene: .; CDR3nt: TGTGCCCTTAGGGGGAGCCCCGTTAACTATGGCTACACCTTC; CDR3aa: CALRGSPVNYGYTF
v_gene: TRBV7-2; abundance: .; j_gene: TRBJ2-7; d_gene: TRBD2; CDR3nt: TGTGCCAGCAGTCAAACTAGCGGGAGTTTCTACGAGCAGTACTTC; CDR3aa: CASSQTSGSFYEQYF
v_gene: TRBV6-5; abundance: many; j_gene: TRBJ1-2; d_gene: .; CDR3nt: TGTGCCAGCAGTTATGGCTATGGCTACACCTTC; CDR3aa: CASSYGYGYTF
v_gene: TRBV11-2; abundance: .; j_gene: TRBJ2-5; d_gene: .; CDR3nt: TGTGCCAGCAGCTTAGACGGGACTCTCCAAGAGACCCAGTACTTC; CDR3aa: CASSLDGTLQETQYF
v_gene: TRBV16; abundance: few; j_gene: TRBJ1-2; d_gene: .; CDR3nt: TGTGCCAGCAGCCAATCACGGACAGTCTTTTATGGCTACACCTTC; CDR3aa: CASSQSRTVFYGYTF
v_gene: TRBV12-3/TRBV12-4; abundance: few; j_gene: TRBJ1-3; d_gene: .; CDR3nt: TGTGCCAGCAGACTCACGGAATCTGGAAACACCATATATTTT; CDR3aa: CASRLTESGNTIYF
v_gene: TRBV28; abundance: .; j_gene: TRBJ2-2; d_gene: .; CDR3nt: TGTGCCAGCAGTTCCCGGGTCGTTCCCGGGGAGCTGTTTTTT; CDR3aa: CASSSRVVPGELFF
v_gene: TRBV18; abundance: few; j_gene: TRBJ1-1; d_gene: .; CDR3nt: TGTGCCAGCTCTCTCAGGACAGAGGAAGCTTTCTTT; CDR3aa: CASSLRTEEAFF
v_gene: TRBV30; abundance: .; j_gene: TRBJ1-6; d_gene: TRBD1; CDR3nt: TGTGCCTGGGACAGGGTCAATTCACCCCTCCACTTT; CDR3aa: CAWDRVNSPLHF
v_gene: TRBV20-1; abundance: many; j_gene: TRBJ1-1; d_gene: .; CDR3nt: TGCAGTGCCCTGACGGCAGGGAGAAACACTGAAGCTTTCTTT; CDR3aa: CSALTAGRNTEAFF
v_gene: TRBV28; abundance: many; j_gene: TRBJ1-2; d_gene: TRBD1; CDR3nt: TGTGCCAGCAGTTTCATGGGACAGGGGGACTATGGCTACACCTTC; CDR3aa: CASSFMGQGDYGYTF